These 12 T cell receptor beta chains came from one sample sequenced in a study of T cells in Graves' hyperthyroidism and ophthalmopathy. Template material for amplifying TCR beta CDR3 regions consisted of RNA transcripts. In the first-round RT-PCR of the TCR CDR3, the HTBI primer set was used. TCRdb called the multiplex PCR reads again in MiXCR, with one record for every CDR3 protein. The table shows more than 150,000 distinct CDR3 sequences, with about 18% occurring only once. Specimen: blood. These receptors came from a woman in her forties or fifties with Graves' hyperthyroidism.

This clonotype has a count of ten or more. The genes are TRBV20-1 and TRBJ2-7, with D perhaps given as TRBD1 or TRBD2 (5 bases each). This CDR3 spans 13 amino acids. Trimming removed 5 bases at V and 0 bases at J, with 11 bases between. CDR1 DFQATT and CDR2 SNEGSKA come from the germline V gene (reference sequence). The DNA for the CDR3 is TGCAGTGCTCCATGGGACCGCTCCTACGAGCAGTACTTC. Translated: CSAPWDRSYEQYF.

This chain uses TRBV18 with TRBJ1-2; a possible D gene is TRBD1 (6 bases). The CDR3 has 15 residues. The germline V and J ends were trimmed by 2 bases and 7 bases, with 17 bases remaining between them. The germline V gene has CDR1 KGHSH and CDR2 LQKENI. In nucleotides, the CDR3 is TGTGCCAGCTCACCAGCCGGACAGCGCGGGGTTGGCTACACCTTC. Translation: CASSPAGQRGVGYTF.

This clonotype was seen at least ten times. The genes are TRBV29-1 and TRBJ2-3, with 9 bases matching TRBD1. Germline CDR1 reads SQVTM; CDR2 reads ANQGSEA. This CDR3 comprises 15 residues. The V gene end was trimmed by 7 bases and the J gene end by 1 base; junction bases not matched to a gene: 9. The CDR3 loop is CSALLRDRGTDTQYF. CDR3 coding DNA: TGCAGCGCCCTACTCCGGGACAGGGGCACAGATACGCAGTATTTT.

This clonotype was seen at least ten times. The V gene is TRBV18, the J gene TRBJ1-4, with TRBD1 identical over 7 bases. With 3 bases clipped from V and 8 bases from J, the junction kept 9 bases outside the gene matches. The V gene's germline CDR1 is KGHSH and CDR2 LQKENI. The length of the CDR3 is 15 residues. The CDR3 DNA reads TGTGCCAGCTCACCCCCGACAGGGTTTGGCGAAAAACTGTTTTTT. Residues: CASSPPTGFGEKLFF.

This clonotype was counted many times. This chain joins TRBV5-1 and TRBJ1-1; TRBD1 agrees at 8 bases. The CDR3 runs 14 residues. V dropped 4 bases and J dropped 4; count of bases not matched to a gene: 6. Germline V gene data show CDR1 as SGHRS and CDR2 as YFSETQ. CDR3 sequence reads: CASSQAGGFTEAFF. Written as DNA, the CDR3 is TGCGCCAGCAGCCAAGCAGGGGGCTTCACTGAAGCTTTCTTT.

The CDR3 nucleotides read TGTGCCACCACCGGACTAGCAGCTGCGAATGAGCAGTTCTTC. This sequence encodes CATTGLAAANEQFF. The chain links TRBV18 to TRBJ2-1; 8 positions agree with TRBD2. The J segment lost 7 bases and the V segment lost 10 bases, leaving 12 bases of the junction unmatched. Germline CDR1 reads KGHSH; CDR2 reads LQKENI. The CDR3 spans 14 residues.

The chain employs TRBV18 and TRBJ2-3; TRBD1 agrees at 10 bases. Germline-derived CDR1 and CDR2 are KGHSH and LQKENI. The CDR3 length is 16 residues. V gave up 5 bases and J gave up 6 bases; unmatched junction bases: 11. Written as DNA, the CDR3 is TGTGCCAGCTCATCTCGGACAGGGGGAGCGGGGGATACGCAGTATTTT. It codes for CASSSRTGGAGDTQYF.

The table lists this clonotype with many counts. The CDR3 coding sequence is TGTGCCAGCAGCCTCAATTTGGGCCAGGACTATGGCTACACCTTC. Translating gives CASSLNLGQDYGYTF. The chain employs TRBV11-2 and TRBJ1-2; D gene unclear. Germline V lookup: CDR1 SGHAT, CDR2 FQNNGV. The CDR3 is made up of 15 amino acids. V lost 5 bases to trimming and J lost 3 bases, with 16 bases between them.

The chain joins TRBV5-1 to TRBJ1-1; TRBD1 aligns across 7 bases. Germline V lookup: CDR1 SGHRS, CDR2 YFSETQ. The CDR3 sequence is 15 residues long. Trimming removed 0 bases from V and 8 bases from J; junction bases left unmatched: 10. The CDR3 region is CASSLVGGIRGEAFF. In DNA form, the CDR3 reads TGCGCCAGCAGCTTGGTAGGGGGCATTAGGGGCGAAGCTTTCTTT.

This clonotype was picked up many times. The rearrangement links TRBV6-1 to TRBJ2-1; the D is unclear. The CDR3 has 17 amino acids. Trimming cost V 0 bases and J 0 bases, with 12 bases left between them. Germline CDR1 reads MNHNS; CDR2 reads SASEGT. CDR3: CASSEAAGESSYNEQFF. The CDR3 DNA follows: TGTGCCAGCAGTGAAGCGGCAGGCGAAAGCTCCTACAATGAGCAGTTCTTC.

V and J are TRBV7-2 and TRBJ1-5; 7 nucleotides align to TRBD1. Germline lookup yields CDR1 SGHTA and CDR2 FQGNSA. The CDR3 loop spans 17 amino acids. The V segment lost 3 bases and the J segment 4 bases; nucleotides outside the gene matches: 12. Written as DNA, the CDR3 is TGTGCCAGCAGCTTTGGTTCCCGAGGGGGCGTGAATCAGCCCCAGCATTTT. Protein product: CASSFGSRGGVNQPQHF.

This clonotype was counted at least ten times. The J gene is TRBJ2-3, the V gene TRBV7-9, with D hard to call. Trimming shortened V by 3 bases and J by 1 base, and 11 bases separated the two germline ends. The CDR3 has 15 residues. CDR1 is SEHNR and CDR2 is FQNEAQ in the germline V gene (reference sequence). CDR3 in amino acids: CASSFRIDGTDTQYF. CDR3 nucleotides: TGTGCCAGCAGCTTTCGGATAGACGGCACAGATACGCAGTATTTT.